This T cell receptor (beta chain) was sequenced in a study of graft-versus-host responses after intestinal transplantation. Across the whole study: Each of the recipients got a multivisceral, liver-intestinal, or isolated intestinal transplant. Induction using anti-thymocyte globulin, followed by tacrolimus and steroids for about 3 years, was given to all recipients.

CDR1 and CDR2 (germline): MNHNS, SASEGT. V dropped 3 bases and J dropped 4 bases, with 7 bases sitting between them. There are 13 residues in the CDR3. Some clones are missing from TCRdb's copy, which holds only in-frame ones; the method was immunoSEQ multiplex PCR. The sample yields 140,000 or so clones, 80% to 95% seen once. Study-wide findings and caveats: GvH clones were found in recipient marrow; some appeared first in ileum or blood.

Points on this clone: Its matching antigen is unknown.

This TCR came from a human donor who received an intestinal transplant. V is TRBV6-1 and J is TRBJ2-4; D unclear. Here the sequenced sample was unstimulated CD4+ T cells sorted from spleen or lymph node cells, taken before intestinal transplant. The CDR3 DNA sequence: TGTGCCAGCAGTGAGCGGCTAAAAAACATTCAGTACTTC. As protein: CASSERLKNIQYF.